Shown below are 13 T cell receptor beta chains from a single sample sequenced in a study of response to subunit inactivated influenza vaccine. In TCRdb, the RT-PCR reads were re-called with MiXCR into one record per CDR3 protein. The sample lists hundreds of thousands of distinct CDR3 sequences, around 11% occurring once. These data were also reused for a study on T cells expressing NK-cell markers. That report notes: cDNA encoding TCR beta was synthesized via 5'RACE template switching incorporating UMIs.

The material sequenced was PBMCs from blood, taken on the day of vaccination. The receptors shown here come from a man aged 50 to 59 who received an inactivated influenza vaccine.

This clonotype was seen a handful of times. This rearrangement joins TRBV7-2 to TRBJ2-7, with 10 bases aligning to TRBD2. Trimming cost V 3 bases and J 2 bases; bases outside gene matches: 7. The CDR3 contains 16 residues. Per the germline V gene, CDR1 is SGHTA and CDR2 is FQGNSA. The CDR3 protein is CASSFLAGAPAYEQYF. The DNA for the CDR3 is TGTGCCAGCAGCTTCCTAGCGGGGGCCCCTGCCTACGAGCAGTACTTC.

Ten or more counts support this clonotype. For the CDR3, the DNA is TGTGCCATCAGTGAGTCGATATTAGCGGATCAAGAGACCCAGTACTTC. Residues: CAISESILADQETQYF. The chain is built from TRBV10-3 and TRBJ2-5; weak D call: TRBD2 (6 bases). Germline CDR1 is ENHRY and CDR2 is SYGVKD. The V and J ends lost 0 bases and 2 bases respectively, with 13 bases between them. The CDR3 is made up of 16 amino acids.

This clonotype was detected a few times. The CDR3 is CASSLSGGQPEQYF. In nucleotides, the CDR3 is TGCGCCAGCAGCCTCTCAGGGGGACAGCCCGAGCAGTACTTC. The chain carries TRBV4-3 and TRBJ2-7, with 7 bases lining up with TRBD1. J gave up 6 bases and V 4 bases, and 9 bases lay outside the gene matches. Looked up from germline, CDR1 is LGHNA and CDR2 is YSLEER. CDR3 length: 14 residues.

The chain recombines TRBV20-1 with TRBJ2-7; a possible D gene is TRBD2 (6 bases). The CDR3 contains 13 residues. Germline V lookup: CDR1 DFQATT, CDR2 SNEGSKA (reference sequence). V lost 6 bases and J lost 1, with 13 bases in between. CDR3 in amino acids: CSAGGERSYEQYF. The CDR3 DNA follows: TGCAGTGCCGGGGGAGAAAGATCCTACGAGCAGTACTTC.

This clonotype was counted at least ten times. The CDR3 coding sequence is TGCAGTGGGGCCCCCCGACGCTACAATGAGCAGTTCTTC. Translation gives CSGAPRRYNEQFF. The chain carries TRBV20-1 and TRBJ2-1; no definite D call. The CDR3 loop spans 13 amino acids. The ends were cut back, 7 bases at V and 3 bases at J, with 13 bases in the middle. The germline gives CDR1 DFQATT, CDR2 SNEGSKA (reference sequence).

V is TRBV24-1 and J is TRBJ2-1; D possibly uses TRBD1 or TRBD2 (6 bases each). V dropped 1 base and J dropped 1 base, with 13 bases sitting between them. CDR3 length: 17 amino acids. The germline CDR1 and CDR2 sequences are KGHDR and SFDVKD. CDR3 loop: CATSDFGGGLSYNEQFF. In DNA, the CDR3 is TGTGCCACCAGTGATTTTGGAGGGGGACTTTCCTACAATGAGCAGTTCTTC.

The chain combines TRBV21-1 with TRBJ2-7; no DNA check was done on the table's D call, TRBD1. TRBV21-1 is reported as a pseudogene. The CDR3 covers 15 residues. CDR3 residues: CASSKKWGQTYEQYF. DNA of the CDR3: TGTGCCAGCAGCAAAAAGTGGGGACAGACCTACGAGCAGTACTTC.

The CDR3 sequence: CAISPGRPSTDTQYF. CDR3 bases: TGTGCCATCAGCCCTGGGCGGCCTAGCACAGATACGCAGTATTTT. The chain uses TRBV5-3 and TRBJ2-3, with D uncertain. Being an ORF, TRBV5-3 has a function that is uncertain. The CDR3 loop spans 15 amino acids. Trimming took 9 bases from V and 0 from J, leaving 17 bases between them.

This clonotype was seen more than once but under ten times. V and J are TRBV29-1 and TRBJ2-2; 10 bases map to TRBD1. There are 14 residues in the CDR3. Trimming took 7 bases from V and 5 from J; bases not matched to a gene: 7. Germline CDR1 SQVTM, CDR2 ANQGSEA. This CDR3 reads CSGIDRGQTGELFF. The CDR3 nucleotides read TGCAGCGGAATAGACAGGGGGCAAACCGGGGAGCTGTTTTTT.

This clonotype was seen only a few times. CDR3 nucleotides: TGTGCCAGCAGCCAATTGAAGGACACTGAAGCTTTCTTT. As protein: CASSQLKDTEAFF. The V gene is TRBV16, the J gene TRBJ1-1; D not resolved. Germline CDR1 reads KGHSY; CDR2 reads FQNENV. The CDR3 length is 13 residues. The ends were cut back, 1 base at V and 3 bases at J, with 6 bases in the middle.

The chain links TRBV5-1 to TRBJ2-3; 8 bases map to TRBD1. This CDR3 spans 17 amino acids. The germline gives CDR1 SGHRS, CDR2 YFSETQ. V lost 4 bases, J lost 4 bases, and 14 bases stayed unmatched. The CDR3 region is CASSDGRTGWVSDTQYF. The CDR3 DNA sequence: TGCGCCAGCAGCGACGGAAGGACAGGGTGGGTCTCAGATACGCAGTATTTT.

This clonotype has only a few counts. The V and J genes are TRBV20-1 and TRBJ2-7, with a possible D match to TRBD2 (5 bases). There are 11 residues in the CDR3. Germline V gives CDR1 DFQATT, CDR2 SNEGSKA (reference sequence). V lost 3 bases to trimming and J lost 5 bases, with 8 bases between them. The CDR3 protein is CSARGVHEQYF. The CDR3 region has the DNA TGCAGTGCTAGGGGAGTGCACGAGCAGTACTTC.

The table lists this clonotype with a few counts. V and J are TRBV4-3 and TRBJ1-5; D unresolved. V was trimmed by 2 bases and J by 3 bases, leaving 20 bases between them. CDR3 length equals 18 residues. Germline V gives CDR1 LGHNA, CDR2 YSLEER. Written as DNA, the CDR3 is TGCGCCAGCAGCCAAATCTACGGTGGGAGCGGGTACAATCAGCCCCAGCATTTT. Its translation is CASSQIYGGSGYNQPQHF.